The 2 T cell receptor beta chains below were found in one sample sequenced in a study of blood T cell repertoires in COVID-19 (dated by TCRdb to 2019 to 2021). Library prep was done by the immunoSEQ multiplex PCR assay. TCRdb obtained this table from immuneACCESS and retained in-frame rearrangements with V and J assigned. These tables miss some clones; where compared with another copy, unresolved V genes account for less than half of the shortfall, and the remainder is unexplained. Present in this sample are approximately 200,000 clones, approximately 75% of which were seen just once. Jointly, the top ten make up about a tenth of the sample. The sample consisted of PBMCs or T cells enriched from blood (not recorded which). Every receptor here comes from a man in his forties who had recovered from COVID-19.

The gene calls are TRBV19 and TRBJ1-2; 7 positions agree with TRBD1. Germline trimming cut 6 bases from V and 1 base from J; bases unmatched to any gene: 11. Germline CDR1 is LNHDA and CDR2 is SQIVND (reference sequence). This CDR3 has 16 amino acids. CDR3 protein: CASSQTGQSFNYGYTF. In nucleotides, the CDR3 is TGTGCCAGTAGCCAGACAGGGCAGTCCTTTAACTATGGCTACACCTTC. Drawing the rest from reference TRBV19 and TRBJ1-2, the complete variable domain is DGGITQSPKYLFRKEGQNVTLSCEQNLNHDAMYWYRQDPGQGLRLIYYSQIVNDFQKGDIAEGYSVSREKKESFPLTVTSAQKNPTAFYLCASSQTGQSFNYGYTFGSGTRLTVV.

V and J are TRBV3-1 (or the pseudogene TRBV3-2) and TRBJ2-7; D is possibly TRBD1 (6 bases). The length of the CDR3 is 17 residues. Trimming removed 0 bases from V and 0 bases from J, with 15 bases in between. Germline V CDR1 and CDR2: LGHDT, YNNKEL (reference sequence). CDR3 nucleotides: TGTGCCAGCAGCCAAGAGAGCACAGGGAGTTACTCCTACGAGCAGTACTTC. It translates to CASSQESTGSYSYEQYF.